These 19 T cell receptor beta chains were all obtained from the same sample, sequenced in a study of vaccination effects on CD4 cells after COVID-19. Some clones are missing from TCRdb's copy, which holds only in-frame ones; the method was immunoSEQ multiplex PCR. The profile shows tens of thousands of clones, 70% to 80% of them singletons. The antigens of these receptors remain unknown. Before sequencing took place, the ViraFEST assay used viral peptide pools to expand antigen-specific CD4+ T cells. Cultured cells yielded isolated CD4+ T cells after around 10 days. The input for sequencing was CD4+ T cells from PBMCs cultured with HCoV-229E spike peptides, taken before COVID-19 vaccination. Every receptor here comes from a human donor who received a COVID-19 vaccine.

The CDR3: CASSLGWGEKLFF. The CDR3 DNA follows: TGTGCCAGCAGCTTAGGCTGGGGTGAAAAACTGTTTTTT. The V call is TRBV7-9, the J call TRBJ1-4; no reliable D call. This CDR3 region has 13 residues. The germline V and J ends were trimmed by 1 base and 7 bases, with 7 bases remaining between them. Per the germline V gene, CDR1 is SEHNR and CDR2 is FQNEAQ (reference sequence).

This clone was counted once. The rearrangement uses TRBV10-2 and TRBJ2-5, with D tentatively TRBD2 (6 bases). The V end was cut by 6 bases, the J end by 4 bases, with 15 bases between. The CDR3 loop spans 14 amino acids. The V gene's germline CDR1 is WSHSY and CDR2 SAAADI. As DNA, the CDR3 is TGCGCCAGCAGGGGGGGAGCCTGGAGAGAGACCCAGTACTTC. It translates to CASRGGAWRETQYF.

The chain uses TRBV4-1 and TRBJ1-2; a weak D match, TRBD1 (6 bases). The length of the CDR3 is 15 residues. From germline, CDR1 is MGHRA and CDR2 YSYEKL. Deletions cut 1 base from V and 3 bases from J, with 12 bases between. This chain's CDR3 is CASSQGNRDDYGYTF. In nucleotides, the CDR3 is TGCGCCAGCAGCCAAGGTAACAGGGATGACTATGGCTACACCTTC.

The chain joins TRBV7-8 to TRBJ2-3, with 8 bases matching TRBD2. CDR1 SGHVS and CDR2 FQNEAQ come from the germline V gene. Trimming took 4 bases from V and 5 from J; bases not matched to a gene: 2. This CDR3 has 13 amino acids. The CDR3 spells CASSSRGVDTQYF. CDR3 DNA: TGTGCCAGCAGCTCGCGGGGGGTAGATACGCAGTATTTT.

V gene TRBV19 combines with J gene TRBJ1-3; D is possibly TRBD1 (5 bases). V was shortened by 4 bases and J by 2 bases, with 15 bases between the two germline ends. Germline V gene sequence: CDR1 LNHDA, CDR2 SQIVND (reference sequence). The CDR3 is made up of 16 amino acids. CDR3 loop: CASSTGPGSTGNTIYF. DNA for the CDR3: TGTGCCAGTAGTACCGGACCAGGGTCCACTGGAAACACCATATATTTT. The whole variable domain, filled in from reference TRBV19 and TRBJ1-3, reads DGGITQSPKYLFRKEGQNVTLSCEQNLNHDAMYWYRQDPGQGLRLIYYSQIVNDFQKGDIAEGYSVSREKKESFPLTVTSAQKNPTAFYLCASSTGPGSTGNTIYFGEGSWLTVV.

This chain links TRBV15 with TRBJ2-5; D possibly corresponds to TRBD2 (6 bases). The germline V gene encodes CDR1 LNHNV and CDR2 YYDKDF (reference sequence). V was shortened by 1 base and J by 4 bases, with 13 bases between the two germline ends. There are 15 residues in the CDR3. DNA for the CDR3: TGTGCCACCAGCAGAGCGGGAGTGGGGAGAGAGACCCAGTACTTC. Its translation is CATSRAGVGRETQYF.

This chain joins TRBV27 and TRBJ1-3; D remains unclear. CDR1 and CDR2 (germline): MNHEY, SMNVEV (reference sequence). Trimming pared 5 bases from V and 6 bases from J, leaving 8 bases between. This CDR3 is 12 amino acids long. CDR3 DNA: TGTGCCAGCAGTATCATTCTAAACACCATATATTTT. Protein: CASSIILNTIYF.

This clone appeared once. The chain uses TRBV5-1 and TRBJ2-7, with 8 positions matching TRBD1. CDR3 size: 15 residues. The trim removed 0 bases at V and 5 bases at J, leaving 7 bases unmatched. CDR1 is SGHRS, CDR2 YFSETQ, per germline. The CDR3 sequence is CASSLGGTGLHEQYF. Here the CDR3 DNA reads TGCGCCAGCAGCTTGGGAGGGACAGGTCTTCACGAGCAGTACTTC.

Regarding this clone: Germline and junction disagree at one end, which may indicate a read error. The gene calls are TRBV11-2 and TRBJ2-4; a possible D gene is TRBD1 (6 bases). Germline loops: CDR1 SGHAT, CDR2 FQNNGV. This CDR3 is built from 11 residues. Written as DNA, the CDR3 is TGTGCCAGCAGCAATACCGGGACACTAGACTTC. Amino acid sequence: CASSNTGTLDF.

This rearrangement joins TRBV6-6 to TRBJ2-1; D not certain. V gave up 4 bases and J gave up 6 bases, with 4 bases separating them. CDR3 length: 11 amino acids. The germline V gene has CDR1 MNHNY and CDR2 SVGAGI (reference sequence). This CDR3 reads CASSSLNEQFF. The CDR3 coding sequence is TGTGCCAGCAGTTCGCTCAATGAGCAGTTCTTC.

The chain recombines TRBV12-3 or TRBV12-4 with TRBJ2-7, with D uncertain. This CDR3 comprises 12 residues. V was cut by 8 bases and J by 9 bases, with 17 bases left in between. CDR3 DNA: TGTGCCAGCGCCTACCTAGGTCGCGGGCAGTACTTC. Translation: CASAYLGRGQYF.

The V and J genes are TRBV19 and TRBJ1-4, with D tentatively TRBD1 (5 bases). Trimming removed 3 bases from V and 5 bases from J, with 13 bases in between. The CDR3 contains 15 residues. Per the germline V gene, CDR1 is LNHDA and CDR2 is SQIVND (reference sequence). The DNA for the CDR3 is TGTGCCAGTAGTATCTGGAGGGGCCCGAATGAAAAACTGTTTTTT. It yields the protein CASSIWRGPNEKLFF.

The chain combines TRBV12-3 or TRBV12-4 with TRBJ2-7; D not certain. The CDR3 has 11 residues. V was shortened by 5 bases and J by 4 bases, with 6 bases between the two germline ends. CDR3 sequence (DNA): TGTGCCAGCAGTAAAGGATACGAGCAGTACTTC. Protein product: CASSKGYEQYF.

Only one count was recorded for this clone. The DNA of the CDR3 is TGTGCCAGCAGCCAAGCCCGGCAGGGTATAGCAGATACGCAGTATTTT. This gives the protein CASSQARQGIADTQYF. J is TRBJ2-3 and V is TRBV4-2; possibly TRBD1 for D (5 bases). The V end lost 1 base, the J end lost 4 bases, and 15 bases lay between the germline ends. The CDR3 consists of 16 residues. Germline-derived CDR1 and CDR2 are LGHNA and YNFKEQ.

V is TRBV10-1 and J is TRBJ1-2, with TRBD1 identical over 7 bases. Germline V CDR1 and CDR2: WNHNN, SYGVQD (reference sequence). The CDR3 totals 14 residues. With V trimmed by 5 bases and J by 8 bases, 11 bases remained unmatched. CDR3 protein: CASSLGTASEGYTF. In DNA, the CDR3 is TGCGCCAGCAGTCTTGGGACAGCCTCAGAGGGCTACACCTTC.

The table lists this clone with a few counts. This rearrangement joins TRBV6-2 or TRBV6-3 to TRBJ2-6; D is unclear. Trimming pared 2 bases from V and 0 bases from J, leaving 2 bases between. Germline V gene lookup returns CDR1 MNHEY and CDR2 SVGEGT. The CDR3 consists of 14 residues. The CDR3 loop reads CASSYSSGANVLTF. The DNA for the CDR3 is TGTGCCAGCAGTTACAGCTCTGGGGCCAACGTCCTGACTTTC.

J is TRBJ2-7 and V is TRBV9, with 7 nucleotides matching TRBD1. Trimming removed 0 bases from V and 5 bases from J; junction bases left unmatched: 8. CDR3 size: 15 residues. CDR1 and CDR2 from the germline V gene are SGDLS and YYNGEE. DNA for the CDR3: TGTGCCAGCAGCGTAGGATCGCTAGGGGGCGACGAGCAGTACTTC. Its protein is CASSVGSLGGDEQYF.

This chain connects TRBV12-2 to TRBJ1-1. TRBV12-2 is designated a pseudogene. This CDR3 comprises 15 residues. The CDR3 sequence is CASRLDRVGRTEAFF. As DNA, the CDR3 is TGTGCAAGTCGCTTAGATAGGGTGGGGAGAACTGAAGCTTTCTTT.

The chain recombines TRBV4-1 with TRBJ2-7; no reliable D call. Looked up from germline, CDR1 is MGHRA and CDR2 is YSYEKL. The CDR3 loop spans 15 amino acids. The V end lost 2 bases, the J end lost 2 bases, and 13 bases lay between the germline ends. DNA of the CDR3: TGCGCCAGCAGCCAAAAAGAAGGCAGCGCCTACGAGCAGTACTTC. It encodes CASSQKEGSAYEQYF.